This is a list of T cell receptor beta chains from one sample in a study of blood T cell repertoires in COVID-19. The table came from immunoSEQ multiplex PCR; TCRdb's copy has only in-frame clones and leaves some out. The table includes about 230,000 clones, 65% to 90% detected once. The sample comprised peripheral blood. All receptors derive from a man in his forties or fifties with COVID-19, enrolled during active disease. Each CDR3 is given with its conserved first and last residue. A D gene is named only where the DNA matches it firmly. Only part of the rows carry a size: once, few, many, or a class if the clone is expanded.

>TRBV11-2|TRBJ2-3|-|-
TGTGCCAGCAGCTACGGGGGAGTCGGCACAGATACGCAGTATTTT
CASSYGGVGTDTQYF
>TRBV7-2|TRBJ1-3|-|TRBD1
TGTGCCAGCAGCGGGACAGCTTCTTCTGGAAACACCATATATTTT
CASSGTASSGNTIYF
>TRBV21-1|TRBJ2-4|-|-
TGTGCCAGCAGCCTCCTAATCCGGGGTTCGGGTCTAGCCAAAAACATTCAGTACTTC
CASSLLIRGSGLAKNIQYF
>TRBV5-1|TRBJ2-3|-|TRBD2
TGCGCCAGCATCAGCGGGGGGGCCGCAGATACGCAGTATTTT
CASISGGAADTQYF
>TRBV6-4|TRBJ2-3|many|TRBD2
TGTGCCAGCAGTGACTTAGCGGGGGGTACAGATACGCAGTATTTT
CASSDLAGGTDTQYF
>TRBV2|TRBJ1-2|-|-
TGTGCCAGCAGGGCTCGGGATGGGGGGGCGTATGGCTACACCTTC
CASRARDGGAYGYTF
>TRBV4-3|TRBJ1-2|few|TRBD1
TGCGCCAGCAGCCCAGGGGGTCTTGCTAACTATGGCTACACCTTC
CASSPGGLANYGYTF
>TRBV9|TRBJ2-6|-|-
TGTGCCAGCAGCGTACAGGGCCTCTCTGGGGCCAACGTCCTGACTTTC
CASSVQGLSGANVLTF
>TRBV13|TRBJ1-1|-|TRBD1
TGTGCCAGCTTCTTAGTGAGGGGGCGCGGAGTGGGCACTGAAGCTTTCTTT
CASFLVRGRGVGTEAFF
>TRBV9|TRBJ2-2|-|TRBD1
TGTGCCAGCAGCGGGTCCCGGGGACAGGGGTATGCCGGGGAGCTGTTTTTT
CASSGSRGQGYAGELFF
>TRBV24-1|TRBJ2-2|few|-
TGTGCCACCAGTGAAGCTCAGGTAACCGGGGAGCTGTTTTTT
CATSEAQVTGELFF
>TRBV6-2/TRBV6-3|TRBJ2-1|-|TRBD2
TGTGCCAGCAGTTACGGACTAGCGGGGTGGAATGAGCAGTTCTTC
CASSYGLAGWNEQFF
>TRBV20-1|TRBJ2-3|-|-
TGCAGTGGGGGGCCTCCAGATACGCAGTATTTT
CSGGPPDTQYF
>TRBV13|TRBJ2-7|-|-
TGTGCCAGCAGCTTGGGGGGAGGCTCCTACGAGCAGTACTTC
CASSLGGGSYEQYF
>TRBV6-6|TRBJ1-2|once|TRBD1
TGTGCCAGCAGTTACTCGTCAACAGGGGGGCATGGCTACACCTTC
CASSYSSTGGHGYTF
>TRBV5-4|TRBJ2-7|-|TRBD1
TGTGCCAGCAGCTTGGCCGGGACAGTCACCTACGAGCAGTACTTC
CASSLAGTVTYEQYF
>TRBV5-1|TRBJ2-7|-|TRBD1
TGCGCCAGCAGCTTTGGGGACAGCTCCTACGAGCAGTACTTC
CASSFGDSSYEQYF
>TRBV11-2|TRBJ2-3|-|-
TGTGCCAGCAGCCGCTTGGGCGGGGCAAGCCTCACAGATACGCAGTATTTT
CASSRLGGASLTDTQYF
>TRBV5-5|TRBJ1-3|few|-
TGTGCCAGCAGCTTCCTAACAGGGCTCGGAAACACCATATATTTT
CASSFLTGLGNTIYF
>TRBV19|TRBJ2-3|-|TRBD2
TGTGCCAGTAGTAAGGTTGCGGGGGGCTTGGGAGATACGCAGTATTTT
CASSKVAGGLGDTQYF
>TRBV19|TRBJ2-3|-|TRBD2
TGTGCCAGTAGTTCGGGGGGAGAAGATACGCAGTATTTT
CASSSGGEDTQYF
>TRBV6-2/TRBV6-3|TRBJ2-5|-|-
TGTGCCAGCAGTCTACGGGAAGAGACCCAGTACTTC
CASSLREETQYF
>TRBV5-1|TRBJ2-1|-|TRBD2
TGCGCCAGCAGCTTGGGGACTAGCTACAATGAGCAGTTCTTC
CASSLGTSYNEQFF
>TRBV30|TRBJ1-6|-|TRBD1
TGTGCCTGGAGTGTACTACAGGGGAATTCACCCCTCCACTTT
CAWSVLQGNSPLHF
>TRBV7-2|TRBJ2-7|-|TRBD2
TGTGCCAGCAGCTTAAGACTAGCGGGGACCTCCTACGAGCAGTACTTC
CASSLRLAGTSYEQYF
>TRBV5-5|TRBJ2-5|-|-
TGTGCCAGCAGCCTGGGTTGGGTGAGGCAGCTCCAAGAGACCCAGTACTTC
CASSLGWVRQLQETQYF
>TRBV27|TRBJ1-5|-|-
TGTGCCAGCAGTCTTGACGGACACTTCAATAGCAATCAGCCCCAGCATTTT
CASSLDGHFNSNQPQHF
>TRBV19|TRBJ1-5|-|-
TGTGCCAGTAGTATGATCAGGAATAGCAATCAGCCCCAGCATTTT
CASSMIRNSNQPQHF
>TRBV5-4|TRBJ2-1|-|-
TGTGCCAGCAGCTTGGGGTCGGAGTACAATGAGCAGTTCTTC
CASSLGSEYNEQFF
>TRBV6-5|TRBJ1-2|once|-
TGTGCCAGCAGTCCCCCCCAACTAGAATACTATGGCTACACCTTC
CASSPPQLEYYGYTF
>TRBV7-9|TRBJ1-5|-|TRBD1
TGTGCCAGCAGCGGGGGACAGGGCGATCAGCCCCAGCATTTT
CASSGGQGDQPQHF
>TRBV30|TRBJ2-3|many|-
TGTGCCCGGAGGGCCCCGGGGTCAGATACGCAGTATTTT
CARRAPGSDTQYF
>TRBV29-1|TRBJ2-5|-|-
TGCAGCGTTGATGAGAGGGGGAACCAAGAGACCCAGTACTTC
CSVDERGNQETQYF
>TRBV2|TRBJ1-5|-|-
TGTGCCAGCAGGGAAAGGACAGACTATAGCAATCAGCCCCAGCATTTT
CASRERTDYSNQPQHF
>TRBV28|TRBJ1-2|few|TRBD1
TGTGCCAGCAGTTTAATCGGCACACAGGGGAACTATGGCTACACCTTC
CASSLIGTQGNYGYTF
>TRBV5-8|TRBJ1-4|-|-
TGTGCCAGCAGCTTGGGTATGTCGGGAGAAAAACTGTTTTTT
CASSLGMSGEKLFF
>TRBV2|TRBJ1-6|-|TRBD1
TGTGCCAGCAGTATTACCGGGACAGGGAGGTCACCCCTCCACTTT
CASSITGTGRSPLHF
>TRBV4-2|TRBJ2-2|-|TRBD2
TGTGCCAGCAGGCCCGGGACTAGCGGGGGGGGATACACCGGGGAGCTGTTTTTT
CASRPGTSGGGYTGELFF
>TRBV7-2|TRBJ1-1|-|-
TGTGCCAGCAGCCCGAGGGCGAGCACTACGAACACTGAAGCTTTCTTT
CASSPRASTTNTEAFF
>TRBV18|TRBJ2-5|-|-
TGTGCCAGCTCACCGCAGGGTCTCCAAGAGACCCAGTACTTC
CASSPQGLQETQYF
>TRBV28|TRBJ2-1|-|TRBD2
TGTGCCAGCAGTCAAATACTAGCGGGGGTATCTAATGAGCAGTTCTTC
CASSQILAGVSNEQFF